This entry describes one T cell receptor beta chain. A far larger clone is one nucleotide away, so this likely arose from a read error. The entry originates in a study of shared clonotypes between healthy human individuals. Genomic DNA (from each subset) was split evenly across several immunoSEQ plates. The protocol was immunoSEQ multiplex PCR, while the TCRdb copy is restricted to in-frame clones and leaves out a portion. The sample yields about 490,000 clones, 81% seen once. The V and J ends lost 4 bases and 5 bases respectively, with 20 bases between them. Germline values: CDR1 MNHEY, CDR2 SVGAGI. The length of the CDR3 is 16 residues.

Sequenced: PBMCs. The sequence came from a woman between 40 and 50 years old in good health. Some clones in this sample may be carry-over from other donors' samples. The genes are TRBV6-5 and TRBJ2-5; possibly TRBD1 for D (5 bases). The CDR3 DNA is TGTGCCAGCAGTTCCCTAAAGGGGATAGCTTTGGAGACCCAGTACTTC. Translating gives CASSSLKGIALETQYF.